This record covers a single T cell receptor beta chain. Its specificity is unknown. Other DNA sequences in this sample translate to the same CDR3. The record originates from a study of shared clonotypes between healthy human individuals. The study, taken as a whole, reports: Only blood was sampled, and tissue TCR repertoires likely differ from blood ones. Relative to their counterparts shared across all four donors, non-shared clonotypes exhibited diminished generation probabilities.

J was trimmed by 3 bases and V by 2 bases; bases with no gene match: 5. Per germline, CDR1 SGDLS and CDR2 YYNGEE. The CDR3 is 14 residues long. Sequencing used immunoSEQ multiplex PCR; TCRdb keeps in-frame clones, though not all of them. The sample has 2,500,000 or so clones, approximately 90% seen once. Sequenced input: naive CD4+ T cells sorted from blood. Specified subset: CD45RA+ positively selected. The chain recombines TRBV9 with TRBJ2-7, with TRBD1 matching over 7 bases. This sequence originates from a man younger than 35 in good health. The CDR3 nucleotides are TGTGCCAGCAGCGTCGGTCAGGGGGTCTACGAGCAGTACTTC. It encodes CASSVGQGVYEQYF.